This record covers a single TCR beta chain. The method was immunoSEQ multiplex PCR; TCRdb's version includes in-frame clones alone and lacks a portion of them. The sample shows tens of thousands of clones, 75% to 95% of them seen only once. The data were taken from a study of blood T cell repertoires in COVID-19. Study information: Both acute and convalescent COVID-19 samples were obtained from the United States, Italy and Spain. T cells, B-cell-depleted T cells, or PBMCs supplied cDNA or gDNA.

CDR1 is MDHEN, CDR2 SYDVKM, per germline. Trimming removed 6 bases from V and 0 bases from J, with 13 bases in between. The CDR3 is made up of 15 amino acids. The TCR sequence derives from a man aged 55 to 69 with acute or convalescent COVID-19. Sequencing used peripheral blood. The chain carries TRBV28 and TRBJ2-3; tentative D call: TRBD2 (5 bases). The CDR3 DNA follows: TGTGCCAGCAGCCTTGGACTCCTGAGCACAGATACGCAGTATTTT. Translating gives CASSLGLLSTDTQYF.